The T cell receptor beta chain under discussion was sequenced for a study of T cells in Graves' hyperthyroidism and ophthalmopathy. The study's findings and limits: The model predicted ophthalmopathy a median around 6.5 months before onset. A 13 V-J model separated ophthalmopathy from stable hyperthyroidism.

From RNA transcripts, TCR beta CDR3 regions were amplified. With the HTBI primer set, the TCR CDR3 went through a first round of RT-PCR. TCRdb itself ran the multiplex PCR reads through MiXCR, one entry per CDR3 protein. The table has hundreds of thousands of distinct CDR3 sequences, approximately 14% seen once. This clonotype was recorded at least ten times. What it binds is not known. Patients aged 18 to 65 with hyperthyroidism were newly diagnosed, with duration under 2 months. The TCR comes from a woman between 18 and 29 years old with Graves' hyperthyroidism that later progressed to Graves' ophthalmopathy. Specimen: blood.

CDR3 residues: CASSTLNEQYF. CDR3 DNA: TGTGCCAGCAGTACGTTAAACGAGCAGTACTTC. This rearrangement joins TRBV28 to TRBJ2-7; unclear D gene. This CDR3 is 11 amino acids long. The V end lost 5 bases, the J end lost 5 bases, and 7 bases lay between the germline ends. Germline V gene sequence: CDR1 MDHEN, CDR2 SYDVKM.